These T cell receptor beta chains were read from a single sample in a study of CD8+CD57+ T cells in acquired aplastic anemia. Each CDR3 protein is one row after TCRdb ran MiXCR on the reads. The sample has about 160,000 distinct CDR3 sequences; about 48% are singletons. The sample was sorted CD4+, CD8+, or CD8+CD57+ T cells (not recorded which) from PBMCs. The receptors were gathered from a human donor with aplastic anemia. The CDR3 runs from the conserved cysteine through the conserved F or W. D genes are given only for firm matches. Clone size is shown for a subset of rows, as once, few, many or a class of expanded clone.

d_call j_call clone_size v_call cdr3_nt cdr3_aa
. TRBJ1-2 . TRBV15 TGTGCCACCAGCAGAGATCTGGGGGGTTATGGCTACACCTTC CATSRDLGGYGYTF
TRBD1 TRBJ2-1 many TRBV19 TGTGCCAGTAGTATAGGGACAGGGTGGAATGAGCAGTTCTTC CASSIGTGWNEQFF
TRBD2 TRBJ2-1 . TRBV4-1 TGCGCCAGCAGCCAAGAAACTAGGGGGGTAGGCGGGAGGCCACCTGGTGAGCAGTTCTTC CASSQETRGVGGRPPGEQFF
TRBD1 TRBJ2-7 . TRBV12-3/TRBV12-4 TGTGCCAGCAGTTTGCGGACAGGGCTGGGGTACGAGCGGTACTTC CASSLRTGLGYERYF
. TRBJ2-1 few TRBV30 TGTGCCTGGGGCAGGGCCTACAATGAGCAGTTCTTC CAWGRAYNEQFF
. TRBJ1-6 . TRBV9 TGTGCCAGCTTAGGAGGTCTAAAATTAGCCCTCCACTTT CASLGGLKLALHF
. TRBJ2-6 . TRBV5-6 TGTGCCAGCAGCCCCGCGGGCCAGGCCCTTGGGGCCAACGTCCTGACTTTC CASSPAGQALGANVLTF
. TRBJ2-7 . TRBV7-9 TGTGCCAGCAGCTTAGAGTACACCTCCTACGAGCAGTACTTC CASSLEYTSYEQYF
. TRBJ2-7 many TRBV20-1 TGCAGTGCTGGGTCCGGAGGGTTGTACGAGCAGTACTTC CSAGSGGLYEQYF
. TRBJ1-6 . TRBV10-3 TGTGCCAAATGGAAGAAGGTCAGCTCCTATAATTCACCCCTCCACTTT CAKWKKVSSYNSPLHF
TRBD2 TRBJ2-2 few TRBV3-1 TGTGCCAGCAGCCAAGATAGGACTAGCGGGGACGGGGAGCTGTTTTTT CASSQDRTSGDGELFF
. TRBJ2-2 many TRBV7-3 TGTGCCAGCAGCTTAGCCAGGGTTTCACACGGGGAGCTGTTTTTT CASSLARVSHGELFF
. TRBJ2-3 . TRBV3-1 TGTGCCAGCAGCCAAATCGGGCCTCCCCCAACGCAGTATTTT CASSQIGPPPTQYF
. TRBJ2-7 many TRBV6-5 TGTGCCAGCAGTGCCAGGGGTTACTACGAGCAGTACTTC CASSARGYYEQYF
. TRBJ1-5 many TRBV11-2 TGTGCCAGCAGCTTAGAGTGGGGCATAAAGAAGGATCAGCCCCAGCATTTT CASSLEWGIKKDQPQHF
. TRBJ2-1 . TRBV2 TGTGCCAGCGGGGAACGAGGGTCCTACAATGAGCAGTTCTTC CASGERGSYNEQFF
. TRBJ1-1 . TRBV7-9 TGTGCCAGCAGTATAAGGTCCGGGCGGACTGAAGCTTTCTTT CASSIRSGRTEAFF
TRBD1 TRBJ1-1 many TRBV19 TGTGCCAGTAATAAATGGCAGGGGGCGAACACTGAAGCTTTCTTT CASNKWQGANTEAFF
. TRBJ2-5 . TRBV15 TGTGCCACCAGCACCCCTGGGGCGCAAGAGACCCAGTACTTC CATSTPGAQETQYF
TRBD2 TRBJ2-1 . TRBV20-1 TGCAGTGCCCTACTAGCGGGAGGTGGTGAGCAGTTCTTC CSALLAGGGEQFF
. TRBJ1-1 many TRBV11-3 TGTGCCAGCAGCTTAGTTGGCAGGGCGAACACTGAAGCTTTCTTT CASSLVGRANTEAFF
. TRBJ2-7 . TRBV19 TGTGCCAGTAGTATCACCTGGGGCTACGAGCAGTACTTC CASSITWGYEQYF
. TRBJ1-4 . TRBV7-9 TGTGCCAGCAGTAACAGTAATGAAAAACTGTTTTTT CASSNSNEKLFF
TRBD1 TRBJ1-1 few TRBV25-1 TGTGCCAGCTCAACAGGGGGCGCGGTGGACACTGAAGCTTTCTTT CASSTGGAVDTEAFF
. TRBJ2-7 . TRBV6-1 TGTGCCAGCAGTAGACTTTACATGGAAAACCACGAGCAGTACTTC CASSRLYMENHEQYF
TRBD2 TRBJ2-1 . TRBV2 TGTGCCAGCAGTGGGACTAGGTCGTCCAATGAGCAGTTCTTC CASSGTRSSNEQFF
TRBD1 TRBJ2-7 . TRBV5-4 TGTGCCAGCAGCCTTACAGGGGGGAACGAGCAGTACTTC CASSLTGGNEQYF
TRBD1 TRBJ1-3 many TRBV5-1 TGCGCCAGCAGCTGGACCACCGGGACAGCCATATATTTT CASSWTTGTAIYF
. TRBJ1-6 . TRBV12-1 TGTGCCAGCAGCTTTTTCCCGGGGGACCGTCTCCACTTT CASSFFPGDRLHF
TRBD2 TRBJ2-1 many TRBV4-1 TGCGCCAGCAGCCACGGACTAGCGGGGAATGAGCAGTTCTTC CASSHGLAGNEQFF
TRBD2 TRBJ2-1 few TRBV12-5 TGTGCTAGTGGTCAAGGACTAGCGGGAGTGAATGAGCAGTTCTTC CASGQGLAGVNEQFF
. TRBJ2-2 many TRBV10-2 TGCGCCAGCAGTCATCCCTTACGTCCGTGGGAGCTGTTTTTT CASSHPLRPWELFF
. TRBJ1-4 . TRBV19 TGTGCCAGTAGTATTGGAGAGACTCAACTGTTTTTT CASSIGETQLFF
TRBD1 TRBJ2-7 once TRBV24-1 TGTGCCACTCGGGACAGCTCCTACGAGCAGTACTTC CATRDSSYEQYF
. TRBJ1-2 many TRBV14 TGTGCCAGCAGCCAAGGGCACGGGCCGTTCTATGGCTACACCTTC CASSQGHGPFYGYTF
TRBD2 TRBJ2-1 few TRBV10-3 TGTGCCGTTGGTCAGCGGGATGCCTACAATGAGCAGTTCTTC CAVGQRDAYNEQFF
TRBD1 TRBJ1-1 few TRBV6-1 TGTGCCAGCAGTGACCAACCCACAGGGGGCACTGAAGCTTTCTTT CASSDQPTGGTEAFF
. TRBJ2-5 . TRBV24-1 TGTGCCACCAGTGGGCCGGGACAAAACTCGCGGGAGACCCAGTACTTC CATSGPGQNSRETQYF
TRBD1 TRBJ2-7 . TRBV7-6 TGTGCCAGCAGCGCGGGCCGGGACAGGGGAGTGGGCGAGCAGTACTTC CASSAGRDRGVGEQYF
. TRBJ2-1 many TRBV29-1 TGCAGCGTTGGTGGGGGGGCGGACATCAATGAGCAGTTCTTC CSVGGGADINEQFF
. TRBJ1-1 many TRBV5-1 TGCGCCAGCAACCCTACGGGGCCTAGCACTGAAGCTTTCTTT CASNPTGPSTEAFF
. TRBJ1-5 . TRBV6-5 TGTGCCAGCAGTTACCTAGGGGAGGAAGGCCAGCCCCAGCATTTT CASSYLGEEGQPQHF
. TRBJ2-5 many TRBV27 TGTGCCAGCAGCCCCCAGGAGACTGTGCAGGAGACCCAGTACTTC CASSPQETVQETQYF
. TRBJ1-2 . TRBV24-1 TGTGCCACCAGCGTGGACCGCTTTTTTGGCTACACCTTC CATSVDRFFGYTF
. TRBJ2-7 . TRBV7-6 TGTGCCAGCATACAAAGTTTGAAGGGGTTAACCTACGAGCAGTACTTC CASIQSLKGLTYEQYF
. TRBJ1-1 . TRBV4-1 TGCGCCAGCAGCCAAGATAAACGGGTCTTTGAAGCTTTCTTT CASSQDKRVFEAFF
. TRBJ1-1 . TRBV19 TGTGCCAGTACCTCCCGAGTTAGAAACACTGAAGCTTTCTTT CASTSRVRNTEAFF
. TRBJ2-3 many TRBV12-3/TRBV12-4 TGTGCCAGCACATCCCTTTTGATCCCTCCCACAGATACGCAGTATTTT CASTSLLIPPTDTQYF
TRBD1 TRBJ2-7 few TRBV10-2 TGCGCCAGCGAGGCCCCCGGGACAGGGACCTACGAGCAGTACTTC CASEAPGTGTYEQYF
. TRBJ2-2 . TRBV7-7 TGTGCTAGCAGCCAGAGAACCGGGGAGCTGTTTTTT CASSQRTGELFF
. TRBJ1-2 . TRBV24-1 TGTGCCACCAGTGTCGCTGGGGCTTGGGGCTACACCTTC CATSVAGAWGYTF
. TRBJ2-3 few TRBV6-2/TRBV6-3 TGTGCCAGCAGTTACTTATCGGGTAGGGCCATCACAGATACGCAGTATTTT CASSYLSGRAITDTQYF
TRBD1 TRBJ2-7 many TRBV12-3/TRBV12-4 TGTGCCAGCAGTTTCGGACAGGGACCCTACGAGCAGTACTTC CASSFGQGPYEQYF
. TRBJ2-1 . TRBV20-1 TGCAGTGCTAGAGCAGGTCATGAGCAGTTCTTC CSARAGHEQFF
TRBD1 TRBJ2-5 . TRBV12-3/TRBV12-4 TGTGCCAGCAGTTCAACAGGGGTTCAAGAGACCCAGTACTTC CASSSTGVQETQYF
. TRBJ2-3 . TRBV12-3/TRBV12-4 TGTGCCAGCAGTGGATGGACAAAGGGCGATACGCAGTATTTT CASSGWTKGDTQYF
TRBD2 TRBJ2-1 few TRBV6-1 TGTGCCAGCAGTAGTGGCGGGGGGGAATACAATGAGCAGTTCTTC CASSSGGGEYNEQFF
TRBD1 TRBJ2-3 many TRBV7-2 TGTGCCAGCAGCTTATTACTCCGGACAGGGGAGGATACGCAGTATTTT CASSLLLRTGEDTQYF
. TRBJ2-7 many TRBV12-5 TGTGCTAGTGGTAGGAGCGTGGACGAGCAGTACTTC CASGRSVDEQYF
. TRBJ1-5 . TRBV4-1 TGCGCCAGCAGCCAAGATCTTTGGGGGAGACAGCCCCAGCATTTT CASSQDLWGRQPQHF